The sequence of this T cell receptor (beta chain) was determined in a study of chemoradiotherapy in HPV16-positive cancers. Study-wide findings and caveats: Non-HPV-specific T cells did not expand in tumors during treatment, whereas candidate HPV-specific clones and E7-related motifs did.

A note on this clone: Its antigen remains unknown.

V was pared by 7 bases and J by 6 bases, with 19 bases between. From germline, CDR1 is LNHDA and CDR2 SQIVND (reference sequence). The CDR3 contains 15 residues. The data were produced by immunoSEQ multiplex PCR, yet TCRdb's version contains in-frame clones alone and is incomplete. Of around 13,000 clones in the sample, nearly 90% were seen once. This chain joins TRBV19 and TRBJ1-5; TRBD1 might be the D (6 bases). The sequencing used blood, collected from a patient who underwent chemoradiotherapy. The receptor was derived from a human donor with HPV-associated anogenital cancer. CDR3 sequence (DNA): TGTGCCAGTACTACTTGGGGGGGGGCCCCTCAGCCCCAGCATTTT. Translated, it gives CASTTWGGAPQPQHF.